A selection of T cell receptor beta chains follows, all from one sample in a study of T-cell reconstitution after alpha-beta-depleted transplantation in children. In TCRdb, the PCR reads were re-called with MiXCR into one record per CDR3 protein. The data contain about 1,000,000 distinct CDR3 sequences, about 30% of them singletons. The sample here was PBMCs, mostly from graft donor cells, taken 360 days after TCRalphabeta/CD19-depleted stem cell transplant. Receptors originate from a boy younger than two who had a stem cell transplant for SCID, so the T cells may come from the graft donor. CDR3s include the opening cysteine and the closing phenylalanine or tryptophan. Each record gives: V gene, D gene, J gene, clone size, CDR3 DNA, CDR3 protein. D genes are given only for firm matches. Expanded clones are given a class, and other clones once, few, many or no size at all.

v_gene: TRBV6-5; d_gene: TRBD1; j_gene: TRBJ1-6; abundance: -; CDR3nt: TGTGCCAGCAGTTACTCGATGCAGGGGGAATCACCCCTCCACTTT; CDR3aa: CASSYSMQGESPLHF
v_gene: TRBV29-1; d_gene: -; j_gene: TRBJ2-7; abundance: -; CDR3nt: TGCAGCGTTGCTGGCAGTACATACGAGCAGTACTTC; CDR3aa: CSVAGSTYEQYF
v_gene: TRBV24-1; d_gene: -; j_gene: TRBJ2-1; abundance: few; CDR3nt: TGTGCCACCAGTGAACCGGGGAGGGGGCGATACAATGAGCAGTTCTTC; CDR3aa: CATSEPGRGRYNEQFF
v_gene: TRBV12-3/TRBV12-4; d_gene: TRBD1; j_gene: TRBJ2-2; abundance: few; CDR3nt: TGTGCCAGCAGTTTTCGACAGGGGGCAATCGGGGAGCTGTTTTTT; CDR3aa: CASSFRQGAIGELFF
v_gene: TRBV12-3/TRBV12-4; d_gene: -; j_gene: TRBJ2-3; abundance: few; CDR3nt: TGTGCCAGCAGCCAAGGTGTAGGGCAGTATTTT; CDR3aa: CASSQGVGQYF
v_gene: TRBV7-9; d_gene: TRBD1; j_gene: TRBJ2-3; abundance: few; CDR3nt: TGTGCCAGCAGCCCCCGGACAGGGGGCTCAGATACGCAGTATTTT; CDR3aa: CASSPRTGGSDTQYF
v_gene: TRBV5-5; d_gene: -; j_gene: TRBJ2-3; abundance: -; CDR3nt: TGTGCCAGCAGCCGCTCAGCTGGGATTTTACTTCTGGGTACGCAGTATTTT; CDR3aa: CASSRSAGILLLGTQYF
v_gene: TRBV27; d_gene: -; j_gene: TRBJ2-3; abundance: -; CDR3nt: TGTGCCAGCAAGAAGGACAGAATCTCAGATACGCAGTATTTT; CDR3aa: CASKKDRISDTQYF
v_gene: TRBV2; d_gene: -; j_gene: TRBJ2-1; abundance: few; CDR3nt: TGTGCCAGCGCCCGGGTCGCCTTCTCCCGCAATGAGCAGTTCTTC; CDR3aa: CASARVAFSRNEQFF
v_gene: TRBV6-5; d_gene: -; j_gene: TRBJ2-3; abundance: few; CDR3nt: TGTGCCAGCAGTCGATCCGGCCACTCTAACACAGATACGCAGTATTTT; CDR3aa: CASSRSGHSNTDTQYF
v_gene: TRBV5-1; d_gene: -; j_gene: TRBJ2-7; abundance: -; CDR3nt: TGCGCCAGCAGCTTGGAGAAGGGCAGGGTACATTACGAGCAGTACTTC; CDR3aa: CASSLEKGRVHYEQYF
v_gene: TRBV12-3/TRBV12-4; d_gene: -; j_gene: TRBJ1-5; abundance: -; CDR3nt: TGTGCCAGCAGCCCCGGGATATATAGCAATCAGCCCCAGCATTTT; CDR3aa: CASSPGIYSNQPQHF
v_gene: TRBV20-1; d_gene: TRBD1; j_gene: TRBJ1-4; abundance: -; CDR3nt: TGCAGTGCGTCGTCCCGCAGGGGGAATTGGGAAAAACTGTTTTTT; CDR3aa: CSASSRRGNWEKLFF
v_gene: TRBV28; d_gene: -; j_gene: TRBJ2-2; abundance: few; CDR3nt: TGTGCCAGCAGCGTAAGGGGTTTACAGGCCACGAACACCGGGGAGCTGTTTTTT; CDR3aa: CASSVRGLQATNTGELFF
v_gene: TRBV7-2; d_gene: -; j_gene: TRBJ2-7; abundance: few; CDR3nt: TGTGCCAGCAGCTTAGGAGACAGGGAGGCTTCCTACGAGCAGTACTTC; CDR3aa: CASSLGDREASYEQYF
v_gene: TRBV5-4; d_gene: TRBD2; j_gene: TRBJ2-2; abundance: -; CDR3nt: TGTGCCTGGGGGAGGGAAAACACCGGGGAGCTGTTTTTT; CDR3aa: CAWGRENTGELFF
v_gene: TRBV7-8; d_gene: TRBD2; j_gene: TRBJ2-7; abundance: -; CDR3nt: TGTGCCAGCAGTCTTCGAACTAGCGGGGGTCCTAACCCCTACGAGCAGTACTTC; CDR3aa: CASSLRTSGGPNPYEQYF
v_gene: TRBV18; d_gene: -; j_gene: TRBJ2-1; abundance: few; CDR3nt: TGTGCCAGCTCACCGCGGCAGGCAGGAGACAATGAGCAGTTCTTC; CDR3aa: CASSPRQAGDNEQFF
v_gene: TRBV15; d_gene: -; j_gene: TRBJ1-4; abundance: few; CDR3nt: TGTGCCACCAGCAGAGGTGCAACTAATGAAAAACTGTTTTTT; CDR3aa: CATSRGATNEKLFF
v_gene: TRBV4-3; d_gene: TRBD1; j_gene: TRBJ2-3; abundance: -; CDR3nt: TGCGCCAGCAGCCAAGATTTCGGACAGGGCACAGATACGCAGTATTTT; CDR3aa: CASSQDFGQGTDTQYF
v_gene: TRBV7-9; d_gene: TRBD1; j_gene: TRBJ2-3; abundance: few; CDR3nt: TGTGTCCCGGGACAGGTCACAGATACGCAGTATTTT; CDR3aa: CVPGQVTDTQYF
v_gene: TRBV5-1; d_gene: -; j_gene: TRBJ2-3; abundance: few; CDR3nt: TGCGCCAGCAGCTTGTCGGCAGGCGGAGATACGCAGTATTTT; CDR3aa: CASSLSAGGDTQYF
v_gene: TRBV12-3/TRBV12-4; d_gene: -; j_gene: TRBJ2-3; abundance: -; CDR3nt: TGTGCCAGCATCGCTGGGGGCAGGGGATCCACAGATACGCAGTATTTT; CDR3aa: CASIAGGRGSTDTQYF
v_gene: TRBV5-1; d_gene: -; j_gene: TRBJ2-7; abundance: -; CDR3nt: TGCGCCAGCAGCTCCCGTGGGAGTGCCTACGAGCAGTACTTC; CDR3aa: CASSSRGSAYEQYF
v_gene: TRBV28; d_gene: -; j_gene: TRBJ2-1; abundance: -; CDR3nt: TGTGCCAGCAGTCCCCGGGCCAAGGGATACAATGAGCAGTTCTTC; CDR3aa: CASSPRAKGYNEQFF
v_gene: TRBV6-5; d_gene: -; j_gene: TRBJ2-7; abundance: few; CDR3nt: TGTGCCAGCAGTTACCACTCGAGGGGCGAGCAGTACTTC; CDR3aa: CASSYHSRGEQYF
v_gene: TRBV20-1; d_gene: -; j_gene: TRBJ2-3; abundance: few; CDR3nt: TGCAGTGCGATGTCCCAGGGCCCCAGCACAGATACGCAGTATTTT; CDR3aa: CSAMSQGPSTDTQYF
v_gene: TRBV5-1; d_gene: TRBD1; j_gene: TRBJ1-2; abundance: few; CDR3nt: TGCGCCAGCAGCTTGGAGCCGACAGGGGTCTATGGCTACACCTTC; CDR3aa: CASSLEPTGVYGYTF
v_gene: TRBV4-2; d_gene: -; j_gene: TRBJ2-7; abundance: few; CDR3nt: TGTGCCAGCAGCCAAGCCCGGGATATCTACGAGCAGTACTTC; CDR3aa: CASSQARDIYEQYF
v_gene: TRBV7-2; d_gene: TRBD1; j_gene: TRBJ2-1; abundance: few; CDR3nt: TGTGCCAGCAGCCCTCAGACAGGGGGCATTGACAATGAGCAGTTCTTC; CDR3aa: CASSPQTGGIDNEQFF
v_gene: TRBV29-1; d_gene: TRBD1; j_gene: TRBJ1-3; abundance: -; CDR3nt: TGCAGCGTTGGTTGGAGGGGGCAAGGAAACACCATATATTTT; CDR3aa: CSVGWRGQGNTIYF
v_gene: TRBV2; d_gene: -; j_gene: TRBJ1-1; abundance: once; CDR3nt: TGTGCCAGCAGTGACTTTTTGGCGGGGACTGAAGCTTTCTTT; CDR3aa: CASSDFLAGTEAFF
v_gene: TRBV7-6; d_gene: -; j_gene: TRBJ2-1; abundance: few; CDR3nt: TGTGCCAGCAGCTTTAATAGGGATGAGCAGTTCTTC; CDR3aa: CASSFNRDEQFF
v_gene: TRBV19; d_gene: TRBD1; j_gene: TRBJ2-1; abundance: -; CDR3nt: TGTGCCAGTAGCGCAGGGGGCCTTTACAATGAGCAGTTCTTC; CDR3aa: CASSAGGLYNEQFF